These 5 T cell receptor beta chains originate from one sample sequenced in a study of cytomegalovirus exposure and HLA in healthy donors. Primers included in the PCR were 60 Vbeta and 13 Jbeta primers. This table comes from immunoSEQ multiplex PCR, and its TCRdb copy is limited to in-frame clones, with some not included. Of some 150,000 clones detected, 60% to 80% appear once; the ten largest clones hold roughly 4.2%. Sequenced: PBMCs. The receptor set was obtained from a male donor in good health and CMV-seronegative.

The V and J genes are TRBV4-3 and TRBJ1-6; no clear D. Germline V CDR1 and CDR2: LGHNA, YSLEER. V was shortened by 0 bases and J by 0 bases, with 9 bases between the two germline ends. The CDR3 contains 17 residues. The CDR3 DNA reads as TGCGCCAGCAGCCAAGATATGGGGAGCTCCTATAATTCACCCCTCCACTTT. This translates into CASSQDMGSSYNSPLHF.

V gene TRBV25-1 combines with J gene TRBJ2-5, with 7 bases identical to TRBD2. With the DNA end fitting TRBJ2-7 better, the J assignment may be wrong. Per the germline V gene, CDR1 is MGHDK and CDR2 is SYGVNS. The CDR3 runs to 15 residues. The CDR3 nucleotides are TGTGCCAGCGGGCACCCGGGGGGAGCCTCCTACGAGCAGTACTTC. Its protein is CASGHPGGASYEQYF.

This chain uses TRBV11-2 with TRBJ1-4, with 8 bases lining up with TRBD1. This CDR3 comprises 15 residues. The germline gives CDR1 SGHAT, CDR2 FQNNGV. V lost 0 bases to trimming and J lost 10 bases; unmatched junction nucleotides: 7. The CDR3 DNA is TGTGCCAGCAGCTTAGATACAGGGGGGTCGGGAAAACTGTTTTTT. It translates to CASSLDTGGSGKLFF.

For this clone: Other DNA sequences from this sample encode an identical CDR3 as well. The chain employs TRBV6-1 and TRBJ2-7; 9 nucleotides match TRBD1. CDR1 and CDR2 (germline): MNHNS, SASEGT. The CDR3 has 16 amino acids. Germline trimming cut 6 bases from V and 4 bases from J; bases unmatched to any gene: 13. Written as DNA, the CDR3 is TGTGCCAGCAGGGAAACGGGACAGGGCTTAGGATACGAGCAGTACTTC. Its protein is CASRETGQGLGYEQYF.

Here the CDR3 DNA reads TGCGCCAGCAGCGAAACCGGGACAGCGAACACCGGGGAGCTGTTTTTT. This gives the protein CASSETGTANTGELFF. The V call is TRBV4-1, the J call TRBJ2-2; 7 nucleotides match TRBD1. CDR1 and CDR2 (germline): MGHRA, YSYEKL. V lost 5 bases, J lost 0 bases, and 6 bases stayed unmatched. CDR3 length equals 16 residues.